The rows below give T cell receptor beta chains drawn from one sample of a study of cytomegalovirus exposure and HLA in healthy donors. Only in-frame clones appear in the TCRdb table, and some are missing; sequencing was by immunoSEQ multiplex PCR. Of roughly 150,000 clones listed, roughly 79% are singletons. The sequencing input was PBMCs. These receptors were obtained from a woman aged 40 to 50 in good health and CMV-seronegative. Each CDR3 is given with its conserved first and last residue. A D gene is named only where the DNA matches it firmly. Only part of the rows carry a size: once, few, many, or a class if the clone is expanded.

>.|TRBV25-1|TRBJ1-5|TRBD1
CASSDGDVSQGARQPQHF
TGTGCCAGCAGTGATGGTGATGTCAGCCAGGGGGCAAGGCAGCCCCAGCATTTT
>.|TRBV5-6|TRBJ2-7|.
CASSLSNSYEQYF
TGTGCCAGCAGCTTGTCAAACTCCTACGAGCAGTACTTC
>.|TRBV6-5|TRBJ2-5|.
CASSYSAVYQETQYF
TGTGCCAGCAGTTACTCTGCGGTGTACCAAGAGACCCAGTACTTC
>.|TRBV7-9|TRBJ1-1|TRBD1
CASSPGQGRAEAFF
TGTGCCAGCAGCCCTGGACAGGGGAGGGCTGAAGCTTTCTTT
>few|TRBV5-1|TRBJ2-1|.
CASSLESWAINNEQFF
TGCGCCAGCAGCTTGGAATCGTGGGCAATTAACAATGAGCAGTTCTTC
>.|TRBV5-3|TRBJ1-2|.
CARPEFGYGYTF
TGTGCCAGACCTGAGTTCGGCTATGGCTACACCTTC
>.|TRBV15|TRBJ2-3|.
CATSRDKGGHTDTQYF
TGTGCCACCAGCAGAGATAAGGGCGGGCACACAGATACGCAGTATTTT
>.|TRBV27|TRBJ2-7|.
CASSLETGYEQYF
TGTGCCAGCAGTTTGGAGACTGGCTACGAGCAGTACTTC
>once|TRBV5-1|TRBJ2-2|.
CASSRAGWDGELFF
TGCGCCAGCAGCCGGGCGGGATGGGACGGGGAGCTGTTTTTT
>once|TRBV6-1|TRBJ2-7|.
CASHSQVGYEQYF
TGTGCCAGCCACAGTCAAGTCGGCTACGAGCAGTACTTC
>.|TRBV15|TRBJ2-4|TRBD1
CATSSPGTGKNIQYF
TGTGCCACCAGCAGCCCCGGGACAGGGAAAAACATTCAGTACTTC
>.|TRBV6-6|TRBJ2-2|TRBD1
CASHRDSPPGELFF
TGTGCCAGCCACCGGGACAGCCCCCCCGGGGAGCTGTTTTTT
>.|TRBV6-5|TRBJ2-3|.
CASSYSKSAGGDTQYF
TGTGCCAGCAGTTACTCGAAGAGTGCCGGTGGAGATACGCAGTATTTT
>once|TRBV7-8|TRBJ2-7|.
CASSASEIYEQYF
TGTGCCAGCAGCGCCTCCGAGATCTACGAGCAGTACTTC
>.|TRBV5-1|TRBJ2-1|.
CASSFSRNEQFF
TGCGCCAGCAGCTTTTCGCGGAATGAGCAGTTCTTC
>few|TRBV25-1|TRBJ2-4|TRBD1
CASSETGQGAYIQYF
TGTGCCAGCAGTGAAACCGGACAGGGGGCATACATTCAGTACTTC
>.|TRBV10-3|TRBJ2-5|TRBD2
CAISEGRDSDLQETQYF
TGTGCCATCAGTGAGGGGAGGGACTCGGACCTTCAAGAGACCCAGTACTTC
>.|TRBV27|TRBJ2-1|TRBD1
CASSRDRGYNEQFF
TGTGCCAGCAGCCGGGACAGGGGATACAATGAGCAGTTCTTC
>few|TRBV6-5|TRBJ1-2|TRBD1
CASSFGQGDYGYTF
TGTGCCAGCAGTTTCGGACAGGGGGACTATGGCTACACCTTC
>.|TRBV30|TRBJ1-2|TRBD1
CAWRIDRAGGYTF
TGTGCCTGGAGAATTGACAGGGCCGGGGGCTACACCTTC
>.|TRBV7-9|TRBJ2-1|TRBD1
CASSSGQGFLGNEQFF
TGTGCCAGCAGCTCGGGACAGGGGTTTTTGGGGAATGAGCAGTTCTTC
>.|TRBV7-9|TRBJ1-4|.
CASSFAGSNEKLFF
TGTGCCAGCAGCTTTGCAGGGTCAAATGAAAAACTGTTTTTT
>.|TRBV5-1|TRBJ1-1|TRBD1
CASSLNGQGNTEAFF
TGCGCCAGCAGCTTGAACGGACAGGGGAACACTGAAGCTTTCTTT
>.|TRBV28|TRBJ2-5|.
CASSSGLETQYF
TGTGCCAGCAGTTCAGGGTTAGAGACCCAGTACTTC
>.|TRBV28|TRBJ2-1|TRBD1
CASSTYTGQGLDEQFF
TGTGCCAGCAGTACTTACACGGGACAGGGTCTCGATGAGCAGTTCTTC
>.|TRBV5-6|TRBJ2-7|TRBD1
CASSYITGDRYEQYF
TGTGCCAGCAGTTATATTACAGGGGATCGCTACGAGCAGTACTTC
>.|TRBV5-1|TRBJ2-5|TRBD2
CASSSLSGSQETQYF
TGCGCCAGCAGCTCACTTAGCGGGTCCCAAGAGACCCAGTACTTC
>.|TRBV29-1|TRBJ1-3|.
CSVQAGAAGNTIYF
TGCAGCGTTCAAGCAGGGGCAGCTGGAAACACCATATATTTT
>.|TRBV5-6|TRBJ2-3|TRBD1
CASRNRGATDTQYF
TGTGCCAGCAGGAACAGGGGCGCAACAGATACGCAGTATTTT
>once|TRBV25-1|TRBJ2-5|TRBD2
CASSDGTSGGPEETQYF
TGTGCCAGCAGTGACGGGACTAGCGGAGGACCCGAAGAGACCCAGTACTTC